These 5 T cell receptor beta chains were sequenced from one sample in a study of post-analysis software for immune sequencing data. TCR beta cDNA libraries had unique molecular identifiers. TCRdb processed the PCR reads anew with MiXCR; each CDR3 protein has one entry. The sample lists about 560,000 distinct CDR3 sequences, about 40% occurring once. General observations from the study: Comparison of patients with controls showed 5 or 6 TRBV segments more frequent in patients, TRBV5-6, TRBV5-1 and TRBV20-1 among them.

Their target antigens are unknown. Input material: blood. These receptor sequences come from a girl aged 10 to 17 with multiple sclerosis.

This chain links TRBV20-1 with TRBJ1-5; 8 bases are a match to TRBD1. There are 13 residues in the CDR3. The germline V gene encodes CDR1 DFQATT and CDR2 SNEGSKA (reference sequence). V shed 6 bases, J shed 7 bases, and the junction held 8 bases outside the gene matches. The CDR3 is CSAQTGGSQPQHF. The DNA of the CDR3 is TGCAGTGCCCAAACAGGGGGTTCGCAGCCCCAGCATTTT.

The CDR3 loop is CASSQDLGTEAFF. Written as DNA, the CDR3 is TGTGCCAGCAGCCAAGATCTTGGCACTGAAGCTTTCTTT. The chain joins TRBV3-1 to TRBJ1-1; unclear D gene. Germline V lookup: CDR1 LGHDT, CDR2 YNNKEL (reference sequence). V lost 0 bases, J lost 4 bases, and 6 bases lay in between. The CDR3 consists of 13 residues.

Only a few counts were recorded for this clonotype. The J gene is TRBJ2-1, the V gene TRBV11-2; 8 bases are shared with TRBD2. The trim removed 1 base at V and 8 bases at J, leaving 10 bases unmatched. The CDR3 totals 16 residues. Germline V gene data show CDR1 as SGHAT and CDR2 as FQNNGV. CDR3 DNA sequence: TGTGCCAGCAGCTTAGCTTACCCCGGGACTAGACATGAGCAGTTCTTC. Translation: CASSLAYPGTRHEQFF.

This clonotype was seen only a few times. As DNA, the CDR3 is TGTGCCAGCAGCTTGGTGGGGGCCAGTCAGCCCCAGCATTTT. Its translation is CASSLVGASQPQHF. The J gene is TRBJ1-5, the V gene TRBV5-6; D is possibly TRBD1 (6 bases). Germline V gene sequence: CDR1 SGHDT, CDR2 YYEEEE. Trimming shortened V by 0 bases and J by 6 bases, and 10 bases separated the two germline ends. The CDR3 contains 14 residues.

In DNA form, the CDR3 reads TGTGCCAGCAGCTCGTTAAAGGGGACGAGACGGACCCAGTACTTC. Its protein is CASSSLKGTRRTQYF. The chain uses TRBV11-2 and TRBJ2-7, with D perhaps matching TRBD1 or TRBD2 (5 bases each). The DNA end is more similar to TRBJ2-5, so the J call may be wrong. Germline CDR1 reads SGHAT; CDR2 reads FQNNGV. The CDR3 runs 15 residues.